This passage covers 21 T cell receptor beta chains from one sample sequenced in a study of OX40 agonist ivuxolimab in advanced cancers. Measured with immunoSEQ multiplex PCR; TCRdb has only the in-frame clones, and not every one. Of 15,000 to 20,000 clones in the sample, roughly 84% are singletons; the top ten hold 35% to 50%. Source: CD4+ or CD8+ T cells sorted from blood, taken in a trial of the OX40 agonist ivuxolimab. The receptors here all came from an adult with an advanced solid tumor such as melanoma, head and neck, liver or kidney cancer.

The rearrangement uses TRBV21-1 and TRBJ2-7; TRBD2, the table's D call, lacks a check against the DNA. TRBV21-1 is termed a pseudogene. There are 17 residues in the CDR3. The DNA for the CDR3 is TGTGCCAGCAGCACCCAAACTAGCGCTTGCCACTCCTACGAGCAGTACTTC. Translation gives CASSTQTSACHSYEQYF.

The chain joins TRBV28 to TRBJ2-5; no clear D. Germline V gene data show CDR1 as MDHEN and CDR2 as SYDVKM. CDR3 length equals 15 residues. Trimming left V 6 bases short and J 5 bases short, with 19 bases between. Written as DNA, the CDR3 is TGTGCCAGCAGCTCCACCCTAGGCCCGGGTGAGACCCAGTACTTC. This sequence encodes CASSSTLGPGETQYF. Full variable domain (remainder filled in from reference TRBV28 and TRBJ2-5): DVKVTQSSRYLVKRTGEKVFLECVQDMDHENMFWYRQDPGLGLRLIYFSYDVKMKEKGDIPEGYSVSREKKERFSLILESASTNQTSMYLCASSSTLGPGETQYFGPGTRLLVL.

The chain links TRBV30 to TRBJ2-1; D is perhaps TRBD1 (6 bases). Per the germline V gene, CDR1 is GTSNPN and CDR2 is SVGIG (reference sequence). The CDR3 is 10 amino acids. The germline V and J ends were trimmed by 4 bases and 10 bases, with 8 bases remaining between them. DNA for the CDR3: TGTGCCTGGAAAAGGGGGGAGCAGTTCTTC. Translating gives CAWKRGEQFF.

This clone was counted once. This chain joins TRBV6-6 and TRBJ2-7; TRBD1 might be the D (5 bases). Germline V gene lookup returns CDR1 MNHNY and CDR2 SVGAGI (reference sequence). This CDR3 comprises 13 residues. The V end lost 9 bases, the J end lost 3 bases, and 15 bases lay between the germline ends. CDR3 nucleotide sequence: TGTGCCAGTGCTAAAGACAGTCTCTACGAGCAGTACTTC. Encoded protein: CASAKDSLYEQYF.

The genes are TRBV7-2 and TRBJ2-2; D is unresolved. The V and J ends lost 1 base and 7 bases respectively, with 7 bases between them. In germline, CDR1 is SGHTA, CDR2 FQGNSA. CDR3 length: 13 residues. The CDR3 reads CASSLVALGELFF. CDR3 bases: TGTGCCAGCAGCTTAGTCGCGCTCGGGGAGCTGTTTTTT.

V gene TRBV28 combines with J gene TRBJ2-1, with unresolved D. Trimming shortened V by 3 bases and J by 10 bases, and 10 bases separated the two germline ends. This CDR3 spans 12 amino acids. From germline, CDR1 is MDHEN and CDR2 SYDVKM. The CDR3 DNA follows: TGTGCCAGCAGTTTTGCAGGCAGCGAGCAGTTCTTC. Translating it yields CASSFAGSEQFF.

The V and J genes are TRBV6-6 and TRBJ1-5; 10 nucleotides agree with TRBD1. The CDR3 contains 15 residues. Germline V gene sequence: CDR1 MNHNY, CDR2 SVGAGI (reference sequence). V was pared by 2 bases and J by 6 bases, with 4 bases of the junction left unmatched. DNA of the CDR3: TGTGCCAGCAGTTACGACAGGGGGCGAGGTCAGCCCCAGCATTTT. This codes for CASSYDRGRGQPQHF.

V usage is TRBV7-2 and J usage is TRBJ2-3, with 8 bases that match TRBD2. Unmatched junction bases numbered 5, after V lost 5 bases and J lost 10 bases. This CDR3 comprises 12 residues. Germline CDR1 reads SGHTA; CDR2 reads FQGNSA. This CDR3 is CASSQGGGPQYF. The CDR3 bases are TGTGCCAGCAGCCAGGGCGGGGGGCCGCAGTATTTT. Complete variable domain (other parts from reference TRBV7-2 and TRBJ2-3): GAGVSQSPSNKVTEKGKDVELRCDPISGHTALYWYRQSLGQGLEFLIYFQGNSAPDKSGLPSDRFSAERTGGSVSTLTIQRTQQEDSAVYLCASSQGGGPQYFGPGTRLTVL.

This chain connects TRBV27 to TRBJ1-6; 10 bases are shared with TRBD1. Germline trimming cut 5 bases from V and 1 base from J; bases unmatched to any gene: 5. CDR3 size: 17 residues. Germline lookup yields CDR1 MNHEY and CDR2 SMNVEV (reference sequence). CDR3 region: CASSPRTGGSYNSPLHF. CDR3 sequence (DNA): TGTGCCAGCAGTCCCCGGACAGGGGGATCCTATAATTCACCCCTCCACTTT.

The chain employs TRBV30 and TRBJ2-5, with D unresolved. The DNA end favors TRBJ2-7, so the J call may be wrong. The CDR3 consists of 13 residues. Looked up from germline, CDR1 is GTSNPN and CDR2 is SVGIG (reference sequence). In DNA, the CDR3 is TGTGCCTGGAGTTCATTGGCCGCTTACGAGCAGTACTTC. As protein: CAWSSLAAYEQYF.

This chain uses TRBV30 with TRBJ2-5; D tentatively fits TRBD1 or TRBD2 (6 bases each). Germline CDR1 is GTSNPN and CDR2 is SVGIG (reference sequence). V was clipped by 1 base and J by 2 bases, with 17 bases between them. There are 16 residues in the CDR3. The CDR3 nucleotides are TGTGCCTGGAGTGGGGTAAGGGGGGCCCTACAAGAGACCCAGTACTTC. This codes for CAWSGVRGALQETQYF.

This sequence joins TRBV28 and TRBJ2-7, with a tentative D call TRBD2 (6 bases). Germline V gene data show CDR1 as MDHEN and CDR2 as SYDVKM. Trimming shortened V by 5 bases and J by 3 bases, and 14 bases separated the two germline ends. The CDR3 has 14 amino acids. The CDR3 reads CASSGGPSHYEQYF. The CDR3 coding sequence is TGTGCCAGCAGTGGAGGGCCCTCCCACTACGAGCAGTACTTC. Full variable domain (outside the CDR3, taken from reference TRBV28 and TRBJ2-7): DVKVTQSSRYLVKRTGEKVFLECVQDMDHENMFWYRQDPGLGLRLIYFSYDVKMKEKGDIPEGYSVSREKKERFSLILESASTNQTSMYLCASSGGPSHYEQYFGPGTRLTVT.

The V gene is TRBV15, the J gene TRBJ2-6; D call uncertain. The CDR3 extends over 15 amino acids. Germline V gene lookup returns CDR1 LNHNV and CDR2 YYDKDF (reference sequence). The ends were cut back, 1 base at V and 0 bases at J, with 4 bases in the middle. CDR3 protein: CATSRVGSGANVLTF. For the CDR3, the DNA is TGTGCCACCAGCAGAGTGGGCTCTGGGGCCAACGTCCTGACTTTC.

The chain recombines TRBV14 with TRBJ2-7, with D maybe TRBD2 (5 bases). Trimming cost V 4 bases and J 4 bases, with 11 bases left between them. Germline V CDR1 and CDR2: SGHDN, FVKESK. The CDR3 runs 13 residues. CDR3 protein: CASSPRGWYEQYF. The CDR3 DNA reads as TGTGCCAGCAGCCCCCGCGGGTGGTACGAGCAGTACTTC.

J is TRBJ1-2 and V is TRBV6-5; 8 bases map to TRBD1. The V and J ends lost 2 bases and 3 bases, in that order; junction bases with no gene match: 8. The V gene's germline CDR1 is MNHEY and CDR2 SVGAGI. This CDR3 has 16 amino acids. The CDR3 nucleotides are TGTGCCAGCAGTTACCAGGACAGGGTTGACGACTATGGCTACACCTTC. Amino acids: CASSYQDRVDDYGYTF.

The chain carries TRBV4-1 and TRBJ2-5; TRBD2 matches 8 bases. The CDR3 has 17 residues. Trimming cost V 1 base and J 4 bases; bases outside gene matches: 11. In germline, CDR1 is MGHRA, CDR2 YSYEKL. The CDR3 sequence is CASSQVRSGRTAETQYF. CDR3 in DNA: TGCGCCAGCAGCCAAGTTAGGAGCGGGAGAACAGCAGAGACCCAGTACTTC.

This sequence joins TRBV19 and TRBJ1-2, with TRBD1 matching 10 bases. The trim removed 5 bases at V and 8 bases at J, leaving 14 bases unmatched. Germline CDR1 and CDR2: LNHDA and SQIVND (reference sequence). The CDR3 totals 16 residues. The CDR3 reads CASSPGLGQGLGGYTF. CDR3 bases: TGTGCCAGTAGTCCCGGCTTGGGACAGGGGTTGGGAGGCTACACCTTC.

This clone occurred once. The chain recombines TRBV11-3 with TRBJ2-7; TRBD2 agrees at 7 bases. With 1 base clipped from V and 3 bases from J, the junction kept 3 bases outside the gene matches. The CDR3 spans 14 residues. Germline V gene sequence: CDR1 SGHNT, CDR2 YENEEA. CDR3 sequence: CASSLGPGGYEQYF. The CDR3 DNA reads TGTGCCAGCAGCTTAGGCCCGGGGGGCTACGAGCAGTACTTC. Filled out from reference TRBV11-3 and TRBJ2-7, the complete variable domain reads EAGVVQSPRYKIIEKKQPVAFWCNPISGHNTLYWYLQNLGQGPELLIRYENEEAVDDSQLPKDRFSAERLKGVDSTLKIQPAELGDSAVYLCASSLGPGGYEQYFGPGTRLTVT.

The chain carries TRBV7-3 and TRBJ2-3; TRBD2 might be the D (7 bases). The germline V and J ends were trimmed by 5 bases and 2 bases, with 23 bases remaining between them. CDR1 and CDR2 (germline): SGHTA, FQGTGA. This CDR3 is 18 amino acids long. The CDR3 here is CASSRPYQAGAYTDTQYF. Written as DNA, the CDR3 is TGTGCCAGCAGCCGACCGTACCAGGCGGGGGCCTACACAGATACGCAGTATTTT. Complete variable domain (other parts from reference TRBV7-3 and TRBJ2-3): GAGVSQTPSNKVTEKGKYVELRCDPISGHTALYWYRQSLGQGPEFLIYFQGTGAADDSGLPNDRFFAVRPEGSVSTLKIQRTERGDSAVYLCASSRPYQAGAYTDTQYFGPGTRLTVL.

This clone was picked up one time. The gene calls are TRBV9 and TRBJ2-1; D ambiguous. V lost 2 bases and J 8 bases, leaving 8 bases between the germline ends. The germline V gene has CDR1 SGDLS and CDR2 YYNGEE. CDR3 length: 12 amino acids. The CDR3 nucleotides are TGTGCCAGCAGCGTTTCATTTCATGAGCAGTTCTTC. Translation: CASSVSFHEQFF.

The V call is TRBV11-2, the J call TRBJ1-2; perhaps TRBD1 as D (6 bases). Trimming took off 5 bases at V and 2 bases at J, with 15 bases between the two ends. The CDR3 length is 15 residues. Germline-derived CDR1 and CDR2 are SGHAT and FQNNGV. The CDR3 is CASSLLGAQNYGYTF. In DNA, the CDR3 is TGTGCCAGCAGCCTCTTGGGGGCGCAGAACTATGGCTACACCTTC.